These 3 T cell receptor beta chains originate from one sample sequenced in a study of sequential checkpoint blockade in melanoma. Treatment of the sample: randomized to nivolumab then ipilimumab (arm A) or the reverse (arm B). The data were produced by immunoSEQ multiplex PCR, yet TCRdb's version contains in-frame clones alone and is incomplete. The table has approximately 2,000 clones, 51% seen once; the top ten hold around 27%. The sequences come from CD8+ T cells sorted from blood (inferred from file names), collected from a patient given nivolumab and ipilimumab in sequence. The receptor source for this set is a human patient with melanoma. Some clones in this sample may be carry-over from other donors' samples.

This clone was found once. The chain has TRBV27 and TRBJ2-7; 12 bases line up with TRBD1. CDR3 length equals 15 residues. The V gene end was trimmed by 3 bases and the J gene end by 7 bases; junction bases not matched to a gene: 7. CDR1 is MNHEY and CDR2 is SMNVEV in the germline V gene (reference sequence). CDR3 loop: CASSFTGTGGAEQYF. DNA for the CDR3: TGTGCCAGCAGTTTTACCGGGACAGGGGGCGCTGAGCAGTACTTC.

The rearrangement uses TRBV7-8 and TRBJ2-1; the D gene is possibly TRBD2 (5 bases). Germline V CDR1 and CDR2: SGHVS, FQNEAQ. This CDR3 contains 15 residues. V was clipped by 5 bases and J by 4 bases, with 15 bases between them. Here the CDR3 reads CASSQGGSWYNEQFF. The CDR3 DNA follows: TGTGCCAGCAGCCAAGGAGGCTCCTGGTACAATGAGCAGTTCTTC.

V is TRBV10-1 and J is TRBJ2-7; tentatively, D is TRBD2 (5 bases). With 3 bases removed from V and 3 bases from J, the gap between germline ends came to 9 bases. The CDR3 has 13 amino acids. Germline values: CDR1 WNHNN, CDR2 SYGVQD (reference sequence). The CDR3 sequence: CASSDPGSYEQYF. CDR3 DNA: TGCGCCAGCAGTGACCCGGGGAGCTACGAGCAGTACTTC.